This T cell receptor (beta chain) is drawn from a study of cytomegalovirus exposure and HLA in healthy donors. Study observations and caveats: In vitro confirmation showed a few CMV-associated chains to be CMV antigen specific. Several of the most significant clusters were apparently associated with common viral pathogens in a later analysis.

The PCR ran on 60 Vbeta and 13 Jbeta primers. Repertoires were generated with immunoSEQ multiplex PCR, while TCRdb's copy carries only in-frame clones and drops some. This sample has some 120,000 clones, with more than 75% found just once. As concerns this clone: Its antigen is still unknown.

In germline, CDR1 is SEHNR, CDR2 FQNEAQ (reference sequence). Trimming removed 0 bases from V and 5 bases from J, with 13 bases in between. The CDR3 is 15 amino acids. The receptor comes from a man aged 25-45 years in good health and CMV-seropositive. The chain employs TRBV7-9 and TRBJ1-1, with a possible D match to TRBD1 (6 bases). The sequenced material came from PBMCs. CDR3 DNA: TGTGCCAGCAGCTTAGCTACCAGGGGTGGTACTGAAGCTTTCTTT. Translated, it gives CASSLATRGGTEAFF.